The rows below give T cell receptor beta chains drawn from one sample of a study of shared T cell receptors in the human thymus. TCRdb's table, derived via immunoSEQ multiplex PCR, lists solely in-frame clones and lacks some. The table records roughly 550,000 clones, 78% of them present only once. This same sample was also taken into another study, of human thymus T cells.

The specimen sequenced was thymocytes. Every receptor here comes from a boy younger than two with a congenital heart defect. Each CDR3 is given with its conserved first and last residue. The order of the fields is J gene, CDR3 length, D gene, V gene, clone size, CDR3 protein, CDR3 DNA. A D gene is named only where the DNA matches it firmly. The size entry is marked missing in some rows and otherwise reads once, few, many or a size class.

J: TRBJ2-7
length: 16
D: .
V: TRBV5-1
size: .
CDR3: CASRYIAAGSSYEQYF
DNA: TGCGCCAGCAGGTACATCGCGGCAGGGTCATCCTACGAGCAGTACTTC

J: TRBJ2-7
length: 13
D: TRBD2
V: TRBV28
size: .
CDR3: CATRTSGPYEQYF
DNA: TGTGCCACCAGGACTAGCGGGCCCTACGAGCAGTACTTC

J: TRBJ2-7
length: 13
D: TRBD1
V: TRBV27
size: few
CDR3: CASSSGTARVQYF
DNA: TGTGCCAGCAGTTCCGGGACAGCCCGAGTGCAGTACTTC

J: TRBJ2-3
length: 15
D: TRBD2
V: TRBV11-3
size: .
CDR3: CASSFREAGADTQYF
DNA: TGTGCCAGCAGCTTTCGGGAGGCCGGGGCAGATACGCAGTATTTT

J: TRBJ2-6
length: 19
D: .
V: TRBV14
size: .
CDR3: CASSQEGRATSSGANVLTF
DNA: TGTGCCAGCAGCCAAGAAGGCAGGGCCACCTCCTCTGGGGCCAACGTCCTGACTTTC

J: TRBJ2-7
length: 14
D: TRBD2
V: TRBV10-2
size: .
CDR3: CASSGVAGAYEQYF
DNA: TGCGCCAGCAGTGGGGTAGCGGGGGCCTACGAGCAGTACTTC

J: TRBJ2-6
length: 14
D: .
V: TRBV14
size: .
CDR3: CASLGVSGANVLTF
DNA: TGTGCCAGCCTAGGGGTCTCTGGGGCCAACGTCCTGACTTTC

J: TRBJ2-4
length: 16
D: TRBD1
V: TRBV12-5
size: .
CDR3: CASGSKTGTESNIQYF
DNA: TGTGCTAGTGGTTCCAAAACCGGGACAGAGTCAAACATTCAGTACTTC

J: TRBJ2-7
length: 17
D: .
V: TRBV4-2
size: few
CDR3: CASSQVDPGGSSYEQYF
DNA: TGTGCCAGCAGCCAAGTAGATCCGGGTGGGAGCTCCTACGAGCAGTACTTC

J: TRBJ2-2
length: 16
D: .
V: TRBV4-1
size: .
CDR3: CASSTGNFSGHGELFF
DNA: TGCGCCAGCAGCACCGGGAACTTTTCGGGCCACGGGGAGCTGTTTTTT

J: TRBJ2-1
length: 17
D: .
V: TRBV28
size: .
CDR3: CASSLRGRESTYNEQFF
DNA: TGTGCCAGCAGTTTAAGGGGTCGGGAGTCCACCTACAATGAGCAGTTCTTC

J: TRBJ1-3
length: 15
D: .
V: TRBV4-3
size: .
CDR3: CASSQEGVTRNTIYF
DNA: TGCGCCAGCAGCCAAGAAGGGGTAACCCGAAACACCATATATTTT

J: TRBJ1-5
length: 15
D: .
V: TRBV27
size: .
CDR3: CASSTASGTNQPQHF
DNA: TGTGCCAGCTCCACCGCGAGCGGAACGAATCAGCCCCAGCATTTT

J: TRBJ2-7
length: 18
D: TRBD2
V: TRBV15
size: .
CDR3: CATSRDKIWGRAQYEQYF
DNA: TGTGCCACCAGCAGAGATAAAATCTGGGGGAGGGCACAGTACGAGCAGTACTTC

J: TRBJ2-6
length: 16
D: .
V: TRBV5-1
size: .
CDR3: CASSLGFRAGANVLTF
DNA: TGCGCCAGCAGCTTGGGTTTCAGGGCTGGGGCCAACGTCCTGACTTTC

J: TRBJ2-7
length: 10
D: .
V: TRBV20-1
size: few
CDR3: CSARLLGTYF
DNA: TGCAGTGCTAGGTTACTAGGAACCTACTTC

J: TRBJ1-1
length: 14
D: .
V: TRBV4-3
size: few
CDR3: CASSQDLGNTEAFF
DNA: TGCGCCAGCAGCCAAGATCTTGGCAACACTGAAGCTTTCTTT

J: TRBJ2-7
length: 16
D: TRBD2
V: TRBV11-2
size: .
CDR3: CASSIPTSGSTYEQYF
DNA: TGTGCCAGCAGCATCCCGACTAGCGGGAGTACCTACGAGCAGTACTTC

J: TRBJ1-2
length: 10
D: .
V: TRBV18
size: .
CDR3: CASSTGSNTF
DNA: TGTGCCAGCTCCACCGGGTCGAACACCTTC

J: TRBJ2-7
length: 12
D: TRBD1
V: TRBV30
size: .
CDR3: CAWCRTGDEQYF
DNA: TGTGCCTGGTGCCGGACAGGGGACGAGCAGTACTTC

J: TRBJ2-3
length: 15
D: TRBD2
V: TRBV19
size: few
CDR3: CASSSSGRASDTQYF
DNA: TGTGCCAGTAGTTCTAGCGGGAGGGCTTCAGATACGCAGTATTTT

J: TRBJ2-7
length: 15
D: TRBD2
V: TRBV18
size: .
CDR3: CASSLGLAEGYEQYF
DNA: TGTGCCAGCTCACTCGGACTAGCGGAAGGCTACGAGCAGTACTTC

J: TRBJ1-5
length: 15
D: .
V: TRBV6-4
size: .
CDR3: CASSEGREEVQPQHF
DNA: TGTGCCAGCAGTGAGGGCAGGGAAGAGGTTCAGCCCCAGCATTTT

J: TRBJ2-7
length: 20
D: TRBD1
V: TRBV19
size: .
CDR3: CASSIAGGQGRDRSSYEQYF
DNA: TGTGCCAGTAGTATAGCTGGGGGCCAGGGAAGGGACAGGAGCTCCTACGAGCAGTACTTC

J: TRBJ2-7
length: 12
D: .
V: TRBV28
size: few
CDR3: CASSPEFYEQYF
DNA: TGTGCCAGCAGTCCCGAGTTCTACGAGCAGTACTTC

J: TRBJ2-1
length: 16
D: TRBD2
V: TRBV25-1
size: .
CDR3: CASSDFGTSAYNEQFF
DNA: TGTGCCAGCAGTGATTTTGGGACTAGCGCATACAATGAGCAGTTCTTC

J: TRBJ2-1
length: 15
D: TRBD2
V: TRBV2
size: .
CDR3: CASSPTSGRRHEQFF
DNA: TGTGCCAGCAGCCCTACTAGCGGGAGAAGACATGAGCAGTTCTTC

J: TRBJ2-5
length: 12
D: .
V: TRBV30
size: few
CDR3: CAWSAPGTGTYF
DNA: TGTGCCTGGAGTGCCCCCGGGACTGGGACGTACTTC

J: TRBJ2-1
length: 15
D: .
V: TRBV18
size: .
CDR3: CASSPPRMSYNEQFF
DNA: TGTGCCAGCTCACCACCGCGGATGTCCTACAATGAGCAGTTCTTC

J: TRBJ2-1
length: 11
D: .
V: TRBV20-1
size: .
CDR3: CSANSDNEQFF
DNA: TGCAGTGCCAACTCCGACAATGAGCAGTTCTTC

J: TRBJ2-6
length: 18
D: TRBD1
V: TRBV11-2
size: .
CDR3: CASSPRPGTGAGANVLTF
DNA: TGTGCCAGCAGCCCACGTCCCGGGACAGGGGCCGGGGCCAACGTCCTGACTTTC

J: TRBJ2-1
length: 15
D: .
V: TRBV7-6
size: .
CDR3: CASSLDQGGENEQFF
DNA: TGTGCCAGCAGCTTAGACCAGGGCGGGGAGAATGAGCAGTTCTTC

J: TRBJ2-5
length: 19
D: TRBD2
V: TRBV4-2
size: .
CDR3: CASSQDRLAGGPLRETQYF
DNA: TGTGCCAGCAGCCAAGATAGGCTAGCGGGAGGCCCTCTCCGAGAGACCCAGTACTTC

J: TRBJ1-1
length: 16
D: .
V: TRBV28
size: .
CDR3: CASSFEVPHKNTEAFF
DNA: TGTGCCAGCAGTTTTGAGGTCCCCCACAAGAACACTGAAGCTTTCTTT

J: TRBJ2-1
length: 17
D: TRBD2
V: TRBV4-2
size: few
CDR3: CASSQGRLAGTGHEQFF
DNA: TGTGCCAGCAGCCAAGGTCGGCTAGCGGGAACCGGGCATGAGCAGTTCTTC

J: TRBJ2-7
length: 16
D: TRBD2
V: TRBV10-3
size: .
CDR3: CAISAVLTSGSYEQYF
DNA: TGTGCCATCAGTGCAGTTTTGACTAGCGGGTCCTACGAGCAGTACTTC

J: TRBJ1-3
length: 16
D: TRBD1
V: TRBV6-1
size: .
CDR3: CASSEPGTGERNTIYF
DNA: TGTGCCAGCAGTGAACCCGGGACAGGGGAACGAAACACCATATATTTT

J: TRBJ2-3
length: 15
D: TRBD1
V: TRBV7-2
size: .
CDR3: CASSTQQGVTDTQYF
DNA: TGTGCCAGCAGCACCCAACAGGGGGTGACAGATACGCAGTATTTT

J: TRBJ2-7
length: 14
D: .
V: TRBV6-1
size: .
CDR3: CATVGDINLGEQYF
DNA: TGTGCCACCGTAGGGGACATTAATCTTGGCGAGCAGTACTTC

J: TRBJ1-3
length: 16
D: .
V: TRBV25-1
size: .
CDR3: CASSESGQFHGNTIYF
DNA: TGTGCCAGCAGTGAATCCGGACAGTTTCACGGAAACACCATATATTTT

J: TRBJ2-3
length: 17
D: TRBD2
V: TRBV11-3
size: .
CDR3: CASSLEGLAGAPFSQYF
DNA: TGTGCCAGCAGCTTAGAAGGGCTAGCGGGAGCTCCCTTCTCGCAGTATTTT

J: TRBJ2-5
length: 18
D: TRBD2
V: TRBV12-5
size: .
CDR3: CASGSTTGTSGRGETQYF
DNA: TGTGCTAGTGGTTCAACCACCGGGACTAGCGGGAGAGGGGAGACCCAGTACTTC

J: TRBJ2-1
length: 18
D: .
V: TRBV7-9
size: .
CDR3: CASSLGGSGPMGGNEQFF
DNA: TGTGCCAGCAGCTTAGGGGGGAGCGGACCAATGGGAGGAAATGAGCAGTTCTTC

J: TRBJ2-5
length: 16
D: TRBD2
V: TRBV5-1
size: .
CDR3: CASRRIGRASPETQYF
DNA: TGCGCCAGCAGGCGGATCGGGAGGGCCAGTCCAGAGACCCAGTACTTC

J: TRBJ1-4
length: 13
D: .
V: TRBV21-1
size: .
CDR3: CAASPACNEKLFF
DNA: TGTGCCGCTAGCCCGGCCTGTAATGAAAAACTGTTTTTT

J: TRBJ2-5
length: 13
D: .
V: TRBV5-8
size: .
CDR3: CASSPRWRETQYF
DNA: TGTGCCAGCAGCCCCCGATGGCGGGAGACCCAGTACTTC

J: TRBJ2-7
length: 13
D: .
V: TRBV10-3
size: few
CDR3: CAIIDTGSYEQYF
DNA: TGTGCCATCATCGACACCGGCTCCTACGAGCAGTACTTC

J: TRBJ2-7
length: 16
D: TRBD2
V: TRBV19
size: .
CDR3: CASSTLAGVEPYEQYF
DNA: TGTGCCAGTAGTACCCTAGCGGGAGTGGAGCCCTACGAGCAGTACTTC

J: TRBJ2-7
length: 14
D: .
V: TRBV28
size: .
CDR3: CASSTFPEENEQYF
DNA: TGTGCCAGCAGTACTTTCCCGGAGGAAAACGAGCAGTACTTC

J: TRBJ2-2
length: 16
D: TRBD1
V: TRBV7-9
size: few
CDR3: CASSLNLTGDTGELFF
DNA: TGTGCCAGCAGCCTGAACCTCACAGGGGACACCGGGGAGCTGTTTTTT

J: TRBJ2-3
length: 16
D: TRBD1
V: TRBV5-1
size: .
CDR3: CASSSTGTGGTDTQYF
DNA: TGCGCCAGCAGCTCAACCGGGACAGGGGGCACAGATACGCAGTATTTT

J: TRBJ2-1
length: 14
D: .
V: TRBV6-4
size: once
CDR3: CASSDTTGNNEQFF
DNA: TGTGCCAGCAGTGACACTACAGGAAACAATGAGCAGTTCTTC

J: TRBJ2-7
length: 15
D: TRBD2
V: TRBV6-1
size: .
CDR3: CASTDRGLAGTEQYF
DNA: TGTGCCAGCACGGACAGGGGACTAGCGGGAACAGAGCAGTACTTC

J: TRBJ2-7
length: 13
D: .
V: TRBV30
size: .
CDR3: CAWSPPRIAGKYF
DNA: TGTGCCTGGAGTCCCCCGCGGATCGCGGGAAAGTACTTC